A single sample gave rise to the 18 T cell receptor beta chains below, sequenced in a study of blood T cell repertoires in COVID-19. This table comes from immunoSEQ multiplex PCR, and its TCRdb copy is limited to in-frame clones, with some not included. The data hold some 360,000 clones, with 89% observed a single time. Source material: peripheral blood. These receptors originate from a woman aged 60 to 75 with COVID-19, enrolled during active disease.

The V and J genes are TRBV14 and TRBJ1-1; tentatively, D is TRBD1 (5 bases). V lost 6 bases and J 4 bases, leaving 12 bases between the germline ends. Germline CDR1 and CDR2: SGHDN and FVKESK. The CDR3 runs to 13 residues. The CDR3 nucleotides read TGTGCCAGCAGTTTTGCCGGGGGCACTGAAGCTTTCTTT. Translating it yields CASSFAGGTEAFF.

This chain joins TRBV28 and TRBJ2-2; D gene unclear. Germline V CDR1 and CDR2: MDHEN, SYDVKM. The CDR3 length is 11 residues. Trimming cost V 2 bases and J 7 bases, with 2 bases left between them. The CDR3 protein is CASSLLGELFF. The CDR3 DNA reads TGTGCCAGCAGTTTACTCGGGGAGCTGTTTTTT.

The chain couples TRBV9 to TRBJ2-3; 9 nucleotides line up with TRBD2. V was pared by 1 base and J by 4 bases, with 4 bases of the junction left unmatched. Germline CDR1 and CDR2: SGDLS and YYNGEE. The CDR3 sequence is 15 residues long. CDR3 DNA: TGTGCCAGCAGCGTACCTAGCGGGGCATCAGATACGCAGTATTTT. Its translation is CASSVPSGASDTQYF.

The J gene is TRBJ1-2, the V gene TRBV15; D is undetermined. V was cut by 0 bases and J by 2 bases, with 10 bases left in between. The CDR3 runs 15 residues. Germline V gives CDR1 LNHNV, CDR2 YYDKDF (reference sequence). This CDR3 is CATSRDLGRNYGYTF. The DNA of the CDR3 is TGTGCCACCAGCAGAGATTTGGGCAGGAACTATGGCTACACCTTC.

The rearrangement links TRBV19 to TRBJ2-7, with D perhaps TRBD1 (6 bases). V was trimmed by 1 base and J by 0 bases, leaving 13 bases between them. The CDR3 runs 16 residues. Germline loops: CDR1 LNHDA, CDR2 SQIVND (reference sequence). The chain's CDR3 is CASSIGQGTLSYEQYF. DNA of the CDR3: TGTGCCAGTAGTATAGGTCAGGGGACCCTCTCCTACGAGCAGTACTTC.

V usage is TRBV4-1 and J usage is TRBJ2-7, with a weak D call TRBD2 (5 bases). V lost 3 bases and J 0 bases, leaving 12 bases between the germline ends. Per the germline V gene, CDR1 is MGHRA and CDR2 is YSYEKL. CDR3 length: 15 residues. The CDR3 coding sequence is TGCGCCAGCAGCCACGGCCGGGAAAGCTCCTACGAGCAGTACTTC. Translated, it gives CASSHGRESSYEQYF.

This clone has just a few counts. V gene TRBV7-9 combines with J gene TRBJ1-4; 7 nucleotides agree with TRBD1. The ends lost 2 bases at V and 7 bases at J; junction bases unmatched: 10. Germline CDR1 reads SEHNR; CDR2 reads FQNEAQ (reference sequence). The CDR3 spans 16 residues. The CDR3 sequence: CASSLWYSRGIEKLFF. Here the CDR3 DNA reads TGTGCCAGCAGCTTATGGTATTCCAGGGGGATTGAAAAACTGTTTTTT. The full variable domain, in which reference TRBV7-9 and TRBJ1-4 provide the parts outside the CDR3, is DTGVSQNPRHKITKRGQNVTFRCDPISEHNRLYWYRQTLGQGPEFLTYFQNEAQLEKSRLLSDRFSAERPKGSFSTLEIQRTEQGDSAMYLCASSLWYSRGIEKLFFGSGTQLSVL.

The chain joins TRBV4-1 to TRBJ1-5; D possibly corresponds to TRBD1 (6 bases). Deletions cut 4 bases from V and 2 bases from J, with 9 bases between. Germline CDR1 MGHRA, CDR2 YSYEKL. CDR3 size: 14 residues. The CDR3 nucleotides read TGCGCCAGCAGCCGATCAGGGGGCAATCAGCCCCAGCATTTT. It encodes CASSRSGGNQPQHF.

V gene TRBV7-9 combines with J gene TRBJ1-4; D remains unclear. The germline V gene has CDR1 SEHNR and CDR2 FQNEAQ (reference sequence). Trimming stripped 3 bases from V and 8 bases from J, with 16 bases between. The CDR3 is 15 amino acids. The CDR3 DNA sequence: TGTGCCAGCAGCTTTTGGCAGACCGGCGGGGAAAAACTGTTTTTT. Its translation: CASSFWQTGGEKLFF.

The chain has TRBV28 and TRBJ2-7; 10 bases line up with TRBD1. This CDR3 is 13 amino acids long. Germline lookup yields CDR1 MDHEN and CDR2 SYDVKM. V shed 8 bases, J shed 6 bases, and the junction held 7 bases outside the gene matches. CDR3 sequence reads: CASWGQGKSEQYF. The CDR3 DNA follows: TGTGCCAGCTGGGGACAGGGGAAGAGCGAGCAGTACTTC. Full variable domain (outside the CDR3, taken from reference TRBV28 and TRBJ2-7): DVKVTQSSRYLVKRTGEKVFLECVQDMDHENMFWYRQDPGLGLRLIYFSYDVKMKEKGDIPEGYSVSREKKERFSLILESASTNQTSMYLCASWGQGKSEQYFGPGTRLTVT.

V is TRBV5-1 and J is TRBJ2-5, with TRBD2 identical over 14 bases. Germline V gives CDR1 SGHRS, CDR2 YFSETQ. After removal of 4 bases from V and 4 bases from J, the junction contained 12 bases not matched to a gene. The CDR3 has 18 amino acids. The CDR3 here is CASSLRTSGGNPRETQYF. The CDR3 nucleotides read TGCGCCAGCAGCCTGCGGACTAGCGGGGGGAACCCCCGAGAGACCCAGTACTTC. Full variable domain (rest looked up from reference TRBV5-1 and TRBJ2-5): KAGVTQTPRYLIKTRGQQVTLSCSPISGHRSVSWYQQTPGQGLQFLFEYFSETQRNKGNFPGRFSGRQFSNSRSEMNVSTLELGDSALYLCASSLRTSGGNPRETQYFGPGTRLLVL.

As to this clone: This sample includes further DNA sequences coding for the same CDR3. V usage is TRBV18 and J usage is TRBJ1-1, with 8 bases that match TRBD1. CDR1 KGHSH and CDR2 LQKENI come from the germline V gene. V lost 3 bases, J lost 5 bases, and 5 bases stayed unmatched. The CDR3 consists of 14 residues. The DNA of the CDR3 is TGTGCCAGCTCACCGGACAGGGTGGGGACTGAAGCTTTCTTT. This codes for CASSPDRVGTEAFF. The variable domain in full, completed from reference TRBV18 and TRBJ1-1, reads NAGVMQNPRHLVRRRGQEARLRCSPMKGHSHVYWYRQLPEEGLKFMVYLQKENIIDESGMPKERFSAEFPKEGPSILRIQQVVRGDSAAYFCASSPDRVGTEAFFGQGTRLTVV.

V usage is TRBV7-9 and J usage is TRBJ1-1, with a weak D call TRBD1 (5 bases). The germline V gene has CDR1 SEHNR and CDR2 FQNEAQ (reference sequence). There are 13 residues in the CDR3. V was pared by 4 bases and J by 2 bases, with 8 bases between. CDR3 bases: TGTGCCAGCAGCTCACAGGAAAACACTGAAGCTTTCTTT. Its translation is CASSSQENTEAFF.

The chain couples TRBV6-5 to TRBJ1-5; 8 positions agree with TRBD1. Per the germline V gene, CDR1 is MNHEY and CDR2 is SVGAGI. The CDR3 consists of 14 residues. With 4 bases clipped from V and 3 bases from J, the junction kept 2 bases outside the gene matches. The CDR3 DNA is TGTGCCAGCAGTTCGACAGGGGACAATCAGCCCCAGCATTTT. Protein sequence: CASSSTGDNQPQHF.

The V gene is TRBV30, the J gene TRBJ2-1; TRBD1 agrees at 9 bases. CDR1 GTSNPN and CDR2 SVGIG come from the germline V gene (reference sequence). The CDR3 runs to 16 residues. Trimming removed 2 bases from V and 5 bases from J; junction bases left unmatched: 10. The CDR3 loop is CAWSPSGTGYNNEQFF. The CDR3, as DNA: TGTGCCTGGAGTCCCTCAGGGACAGGGTACAACAATGAGCAGTTCTTC.

The chain joins TRBV28 to TRBJ1-6, with D possibly matching TRBD1 (6 bases). This CDR3 contains 15 residues. Trimming cost V 6 bases and J 6 bases, with 15 bases left between them. Germline lookup yields CDR1 MDHEN and CDR2 SYDVKM. CDR3 sequence reads: CASSNSKGVNSPLHF. The CDR3 nucleotides are TGTGCCAGCAGCAACTCCAAGGGGGTTAATTCACCCCTCCACTTT.

The chain recombines TRBV19 with TRBJ2-7; D unresolved. This CDR3 contains 11 residues. The V end lost 5 bases, the J end lost 6 bases, and 8 bases lay between the germline ends. Per germline, CDR1 LNHDA and CDR2 SQIVND (reference sequence). CDR3 DNA sequence: TGTGCCAGTAGTTCCGGTCTCGAGCAGTACTTC. Encoded protein: CASSSGLEQYF.

This sequence joins TRBV6-5 and TRBJ2-5, with 11 bases that match TRBD1. This CDR3 comprises 15 residues. The germline V gene has CDR1 MNHEY and CDR2 SVGAGI. The junction had 7 bases not matched to a gene; V was cut back by 6 bases and J by 4 bases. CDR3 protein: CASSMTGTGGETQYF. CDR3 coding DNA: TGTGCCAGCAGCATGACGGGGACAGGGGGAGAGACCCAGTACTTC.